This T cell receptor (beta chain) stems from a study of T cells of healthy individuals (dated by TCRdb to the late 2010s). V lost 2 bases and J lost 2 bases; the stretch between them is 3 bases long. Including cysteine and phenylalanine, the CDR3 has 12 amino acids. Solely the CDR3 DNA is kept, with 36 bases framed from the first base. From the germline V gene (reference sequence), CDR1 is MNHNY and CDR2 is SVGAGI. Library creation used 5' RACE. The listed sequencing device is Illumina MiSeq. TCRdb trimmed the raw reads at Q25, called clones with MiXCR and kept productive beta chains. Records with the same CDR3 protein are collapsed into one entry carrying the most frequent genes and DNA. In this sample the table shows tens of thousands of distinct CDR3 sequences, roughly 14% of which occur a single time. The ten most abundant clones make up 15% to 20% of the sample. This clonotype was seen ten or more times. No cognate antigen has been identified for it. The record has no base qualities; no much larger clone is one base away.

The receptor chain draws on TRBV6-6 and TRBJ1-1, with no reliable assignment of the D segment. The sequence derives from a human donor in good health. The CDR3 corresponds to CASSYRNTEAFF. The bases read TGTGCCAGCAGTTACCGAAACACTGAAGCTTTCTTT.